This TCR beta chain was identified during a study of response to subunit inactivated influenza vaccine. General observations from the study: Authors suggested that a seasonal influenza vaccination recruits few new T cells each time.

There are a few counts of this clonotype. What it binds is unknown. This CDR3 is built from 16 residues. Germline V gene data show CDR1 as SGHDN and CDR2 as FVKESK. V was clipped by 4 bases and J by 4 bases, with 16 bases between them. TCRdb redid the calling of the RT-PCR reads with MiXCR, one entry per CDR3 protein. The repertoire holds about 500,000 distinct CDR3 sequences, 16% seen once, with over 2.5% in the top ten. The clonotype was recovered from a man between 50 and 75 years old who received an inactivated influenza vaccine. The input for sequencing was CD4+ T cells sorted from PBMCs, taken roughly 24 months after vaccination. The rearrangement uses TRBV14 and TRBJ2-2; D perhaps matches TRBD1 (7 bases). This CDR3 is CASSPRQGGATGELFF. CDR3 coding DNA: TGTGCCAGCAGCCCGCGACAGGGAGGCGCCACCGGGGAGCTGTTTTTT.